This T cell receptor (beta chain) was sequenced during a study of post-analysis software for immune sequencing data. Background on the study: Relapsing-remitting, secondary progressive and progressive-relapsing multiple sclerosis courses were included. General study points: Controls showed significantly higher normalized Chao1 diversity than did multiple sclerosis patients. Patients showed TRBV5-6, TRBV5-1 and TRBV20-1 among roughly five TRBV segments more frequent than in controls. Batch-matched samples strongly co-clustered by F measure.

The authors incorporated unique molecular identifiers into the TCR beta cDNA libraries. T cells numbering 1 to 10 million yielded some 480,000 cDNA molecules. A single record per CDR3 protein comes from TCRdb applying MiXCR to the PCR reads. This sample carries under 900,000 distinct CDR3 sequences, 53% of them seen once, and the ten largest clones take around 4.5%. V was clipped by 4 bases and J by 6 bases, with 16 bases between them. The CDR3 runs 15 residues. Germline values: CDR1 MNHEY, CDR2 SVGAGI. A few counts support this clonotype. The antigen remains unidentified. This chain links TRBV6-5 with TRBJ2-1; no reliable D call. Sequencing was carried out using blood. This TCR came from a girl between 5 and 17 years old with multiple sclerosis. CDR3 sequence: CASSSSANGLNEQFF. CDR3 DNA: TGTGCCAGCAGTTCTTCAGCAAACGGTCTCAATGAGCAGTTCTTC.